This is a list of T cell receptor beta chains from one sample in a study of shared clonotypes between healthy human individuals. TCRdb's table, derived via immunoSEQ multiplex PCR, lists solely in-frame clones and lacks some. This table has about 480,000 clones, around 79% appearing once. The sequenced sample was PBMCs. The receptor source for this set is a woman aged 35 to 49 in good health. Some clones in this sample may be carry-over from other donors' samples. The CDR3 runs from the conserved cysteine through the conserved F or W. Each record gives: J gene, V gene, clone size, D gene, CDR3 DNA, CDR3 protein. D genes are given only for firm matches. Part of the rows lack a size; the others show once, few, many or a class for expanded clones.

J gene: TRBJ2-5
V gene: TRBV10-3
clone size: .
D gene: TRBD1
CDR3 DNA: TGTGCCATCAGTGAGTGGGGACAGGGGAAAGAGACCCAGTACTTC
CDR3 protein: CAISEWGQGKETQYF

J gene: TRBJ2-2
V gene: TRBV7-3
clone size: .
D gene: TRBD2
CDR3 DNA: TGTGCCAGCAGCTTGATGGCGGGAGGGAACACCGGGGAGCTGTTTTTT
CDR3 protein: CASSLMAGGNTGELFF

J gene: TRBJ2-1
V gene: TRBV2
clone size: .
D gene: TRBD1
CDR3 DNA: TGTGCCAGCACCGTACCGGGACAGTCCTCCAATGAGCAGTTCTTC
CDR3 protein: CASTVPGQSSNEQFF

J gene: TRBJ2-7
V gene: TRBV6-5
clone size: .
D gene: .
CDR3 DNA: TGTGCCACCTACGAGGGGGCGGGATTGGGGGAGCAGTACTTC
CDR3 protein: CATYEGAGLGEQYF

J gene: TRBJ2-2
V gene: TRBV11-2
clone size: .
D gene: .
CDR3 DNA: TGTGCCAGCAGCCATCAGAGCGGAACCGGGGAGCTGTTTTTT
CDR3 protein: CASSHQSGTGELFF

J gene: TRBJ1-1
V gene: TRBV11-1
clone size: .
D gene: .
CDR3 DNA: TGTGCCAGCAGCCCTCTGAGGGCTACCAACACTGAAGCTTTCTTT
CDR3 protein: CASSPLRATNTEAFF

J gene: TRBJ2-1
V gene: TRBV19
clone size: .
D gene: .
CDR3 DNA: TGTGCCAGTAGTATTTTAGGTAGCTCCTACAATGAGCAGTTCTTC
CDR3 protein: CASSILGSSYNEQFF

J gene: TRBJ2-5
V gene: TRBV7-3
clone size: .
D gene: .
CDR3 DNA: TGTGCCAGCAGCCAGGCCGCCGGACGGGAAGAGACCCAGTACTTC
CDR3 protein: CASSQAAGREETQYF

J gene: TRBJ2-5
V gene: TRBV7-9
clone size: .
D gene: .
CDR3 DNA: TGTGCCAGCAGCCAGGGAGCTCAAGAGACCCAGTACTTC
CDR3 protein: CASSQGAQETQYF

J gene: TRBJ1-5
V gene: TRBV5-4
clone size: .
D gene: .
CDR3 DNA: TGTGCCAGCAGCTTGGGGGCGGGGCCCCAGCATTTT
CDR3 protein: CASSLGAGPQHF

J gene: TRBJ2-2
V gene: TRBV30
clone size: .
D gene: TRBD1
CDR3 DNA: TGTGCCTGGAGTGCGACAGGGTTCACCGGGGAGCTGTTTTTT
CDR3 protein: CAWSATGFTGELFF

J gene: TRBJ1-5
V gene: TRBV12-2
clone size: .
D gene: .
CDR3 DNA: TGTGCAAGTCGCTTAGTAGGGACGGAGGTGATGCCCCAGCATTTT
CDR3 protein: CASRLVGTEVMPQHF

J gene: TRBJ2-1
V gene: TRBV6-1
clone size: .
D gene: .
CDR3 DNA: TGTGCCAGCAGTGGTGGCCTCAGCTCCTACAATGAGCAGTTCTTC
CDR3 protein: CASSGGLSSYNEQFF

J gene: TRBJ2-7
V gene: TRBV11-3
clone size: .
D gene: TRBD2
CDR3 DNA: TGTGCCAGCAGCAGAGGGGCTAGCGGCTACGAGCAGTACTTC
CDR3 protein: CASSRGASGYEQYF

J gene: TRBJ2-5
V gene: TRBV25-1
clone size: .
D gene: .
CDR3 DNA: TGTGCCAGCAGTGACAGGGGAAGAGGGACCCAGTACTTC
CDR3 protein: CASSDRGRGTQYF

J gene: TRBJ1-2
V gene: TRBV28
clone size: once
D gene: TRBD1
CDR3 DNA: TGTGCCAGCAGTTTTACAGGGGGCAACTATGGCTACACCTTC
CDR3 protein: CASSFTGGNYGYTF

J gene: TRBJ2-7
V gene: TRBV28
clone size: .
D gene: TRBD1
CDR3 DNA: TGTGCCAGCAGGAGTTTTAACAAGCCAGGGGGCTACGAGCAGTACTTC
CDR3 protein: CASRSFNKPGGYEQYF

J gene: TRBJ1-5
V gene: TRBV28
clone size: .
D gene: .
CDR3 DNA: TGTGCCAGCAGTCCTATCAATCAGCCCCAGCATTTT
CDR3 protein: CASSPINQPQHF

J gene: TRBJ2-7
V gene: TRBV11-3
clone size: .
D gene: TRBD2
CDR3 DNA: TGTGCCAGCAGCCCTTCCGGGACTACGTACGAGCAGTACTTC
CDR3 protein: CASSPSGTTYEQYF

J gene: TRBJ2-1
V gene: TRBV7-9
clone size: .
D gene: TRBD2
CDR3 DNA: TGTGCCAGCAGCTCAGCGGGAGGTATCTACAATGAGCAGTTCTTC
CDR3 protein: CASSSAGGIYNEQFF

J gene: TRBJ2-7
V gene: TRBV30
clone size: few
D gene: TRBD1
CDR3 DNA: TGTGCCCTACGACAGGGACGCTACGAGCAGTACTTC
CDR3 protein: CALRQGRYEQYF

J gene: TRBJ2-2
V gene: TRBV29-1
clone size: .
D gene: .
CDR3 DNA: TGCAGCGTTCTGAGGGATCCGAACACCGGGGAGCTGTTTTTT
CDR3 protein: CSVLRDPNTGELFF

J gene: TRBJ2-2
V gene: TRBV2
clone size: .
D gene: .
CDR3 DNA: TGTGCCAGCATTAGGACAGCCAACACCGGGGAGCTGTTTTTT
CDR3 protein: CASIRTANTGELFF

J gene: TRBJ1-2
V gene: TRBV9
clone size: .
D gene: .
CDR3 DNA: TGTGCCAGCAGCGTAGGAGGTAATAGCTATGGCTACACCTTC
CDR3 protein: CASSVGGNSYGYTF

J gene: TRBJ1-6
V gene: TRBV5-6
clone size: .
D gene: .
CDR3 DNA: TGTGCCAGCAGCTTTGACACTAATAATTCACCCCTCCACTTT
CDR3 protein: CASSFDTNNSPLHF

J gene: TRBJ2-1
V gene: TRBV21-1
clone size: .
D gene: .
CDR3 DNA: TGTGCCAGCAGCAAACTAGCGGGAAGCTCCTACAATGAGCAGTTCTTC
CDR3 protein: CASSKLAGSSYNEQFF

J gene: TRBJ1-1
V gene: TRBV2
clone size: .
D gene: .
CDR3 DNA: TGTGCCAGTTCTCGGGGGGAACACACTGAAGCTTTCTTT
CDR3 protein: CASSRGEHTEAFF

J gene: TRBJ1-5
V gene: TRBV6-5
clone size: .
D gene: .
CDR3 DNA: TGTGCCAGCAGTTACACAGGGAATCAGCCCCAGCATTTT
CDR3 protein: CASSYTGNQPQHF

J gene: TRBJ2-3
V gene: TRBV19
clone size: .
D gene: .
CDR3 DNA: TGTGCCAGTAGTATGAGGGACTCCTTTCCAGATACGCAGTATTTT
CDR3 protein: CASSMRDSFPDTQYF

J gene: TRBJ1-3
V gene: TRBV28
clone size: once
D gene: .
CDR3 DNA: TGTGCCAGCAGTCCGGTGGGGGGGTCGTCGAACACCATATATTTT
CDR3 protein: CASSPVGGSSNTIYF

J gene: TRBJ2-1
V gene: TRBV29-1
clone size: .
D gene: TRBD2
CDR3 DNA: TGCAGCGTTGTCGTAGCGGGAGGACCTACGGGTGAGCAGTTCTTC
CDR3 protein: CSVVVAGGPTGEQFF

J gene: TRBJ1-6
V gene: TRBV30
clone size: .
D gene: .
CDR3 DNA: TGTGCCTGGAGTGTTGATTCACCCCTCCACTTT
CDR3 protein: CAWSVDSPLHF

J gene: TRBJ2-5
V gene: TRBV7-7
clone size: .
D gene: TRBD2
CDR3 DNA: TGTGCTAGCAGCTCGGGACTAGCCCGGGAGACCCAGTACTTC
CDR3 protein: CASSSGLARETQYF

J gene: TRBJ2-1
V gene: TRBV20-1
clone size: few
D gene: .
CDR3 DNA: TGCAGTGCTAGCCCGGGGGGCCCGCAGTTCTTC
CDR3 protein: CSASPGGPQFF

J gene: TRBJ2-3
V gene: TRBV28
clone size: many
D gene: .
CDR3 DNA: TGTGCCAGCAGTTTCGGGTGGCGAGATACGCAGTATTTT
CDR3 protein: CASSFGWRDTQYF

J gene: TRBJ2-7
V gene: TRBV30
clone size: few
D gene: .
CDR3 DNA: TGTGCCTGGAGTGATACAACAGGGACACGCGCCACCTACGAGCAGTACTTC
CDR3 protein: CAWSDTTGTRATYEQYF

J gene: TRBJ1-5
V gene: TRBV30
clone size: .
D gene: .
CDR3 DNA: TGTGCCTGGAGTTGGGGTTGGGGCAATCAGCCCCAGCATTTT
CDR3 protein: CAWSWGWGNQPQHF

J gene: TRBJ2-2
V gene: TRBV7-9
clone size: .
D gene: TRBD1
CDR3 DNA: TGTGCCAGCAGCTTCGGGACAGGGAACACCGGGGAGCTGTTTTTT
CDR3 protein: CASSFGTGNTGELFF

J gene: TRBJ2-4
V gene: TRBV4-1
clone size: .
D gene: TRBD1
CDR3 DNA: TGCGCCAGCAGCCATACGACAGGGGAAAACATTCAGTACTTC
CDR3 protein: CASSHTTGENIQYF

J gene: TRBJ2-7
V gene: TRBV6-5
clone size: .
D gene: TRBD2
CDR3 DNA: TGTGCCAGCACTAGCCTAGCGGGGTACGAGCAGTACTTC
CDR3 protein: CASTSLAGYEQYF

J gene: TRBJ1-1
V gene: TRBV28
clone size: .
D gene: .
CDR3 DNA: TGTGCCAGCAGTACGCCCTGGGGGGCTTTCTTT
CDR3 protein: CASSTPWGAFF

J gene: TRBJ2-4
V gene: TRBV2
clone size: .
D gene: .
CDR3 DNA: TGTGCCAGCAGTGTGACTTCAGGGGCCGGGGGAAACATTCAGTACTTC
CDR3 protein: CASSVTSGAGGNIQYF

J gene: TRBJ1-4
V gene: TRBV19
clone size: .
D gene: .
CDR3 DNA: TGTGCCAGTAGCGTCCCCGAGGGGGGGCGCCTTGAAAAACTGTTTTTT
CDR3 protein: CASSVPEGGRLEKLFF

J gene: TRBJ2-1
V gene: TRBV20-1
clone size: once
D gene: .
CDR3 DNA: TGCAGTGCTAGCGTGCGAGATGAGCAGTTCTTC
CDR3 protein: CSASVRDEQFF

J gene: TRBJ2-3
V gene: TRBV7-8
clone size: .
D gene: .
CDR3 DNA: TGTGCCAGCAGCTTACCAACAACAGATACGCAGTATTTT
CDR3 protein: CASSLPTTDTQYF

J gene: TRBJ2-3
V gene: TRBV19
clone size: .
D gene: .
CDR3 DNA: TGTGCCAGTAGTATAGAGGGCAGGGCGGCAGATACGCAGTATTTT
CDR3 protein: CASSIEGRAADTQYF

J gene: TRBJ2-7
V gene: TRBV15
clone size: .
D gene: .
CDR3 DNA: TGTGCCACCGGGGGAGGCCCCTACGAGCAGTACTTC
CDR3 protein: CATGGGPYEQYF

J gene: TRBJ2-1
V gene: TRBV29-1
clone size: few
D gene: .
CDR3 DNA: TGCAGCGTTGTAGACGCGGGGGCGTATTTCTTC
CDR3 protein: CSVVDAGAYFF

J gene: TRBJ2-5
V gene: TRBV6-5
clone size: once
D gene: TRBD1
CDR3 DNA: TGTGCCAGCAGCCGACAGGGGGCCTGGGAGACCCAGTACTTC
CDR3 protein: CASSRQGAWETQYF

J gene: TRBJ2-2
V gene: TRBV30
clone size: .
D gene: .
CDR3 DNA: TGTGCCTGGAGTGTCGAGAGGTGGGGCACCGGGGAGCTGTTTTTT
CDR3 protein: CAWSVERWGTGELFF